A single sample is the source of the 23 T cell receptor beta chains below, sequenced in a study of cytomegalovirus exposure and HLA in healthy donors. PCR primers comprised 60 Vbeta and 13 Jbeta primers. Method: immunoSEQ multiplex PCR; TCRdb's copy keeps in-frame clones and lacks some. The table has about 120,000 clones, 81% seen once. Sequences were obtained from PBMCs. These TCRs come from a woman aged 35 to 49 in good health and CMV-seronegative.

The genes are TRBV9 and TRBJ1-2; D not resolved. The CDR3 has 14 amino acids. Germline lookup yields CDR1 SGDLS and CDR2 YYNGEE. Trimming pared 0 bases from V and 10 bases from J, leaving 16 bases between. The CDR3, as DNA: TGTGCCAGCAGCGTAGAGGCCGGCGACAAGCCCTACACCTTC. Encoded protein: CASSVEAGDKPYTF.

J is TRBJ2-3 and V is TRBV19; 8 bases match TRBD2. CDR1 is LNHDA and CDR2 is SQIVND in the germline V gene (reference sequence). This CDR3 region has 15 residues. J was trimmed by 2 bases and V by 3 bases; bases with no gene match: 4. The CDR3 coding sequence is TGTGCCAGTAGTATCCGCGGGGGGTTCACAGATACGCAGTATTTT. Protein sequence: CASSIRGGFTDTQYF.

This clone qualifies as medium-sized. This chain links TRBV6-1 with TRBJ1-1; D is uncertain. The V end was cut by 3 bases, the J end by 0 bases, with 5 bases between. This CDR3 spans 13 amino acids. In germline, CDR1 is MNHNS, CDR2 SASEGT. CDR3 sequence (DNA): TGTGCCAGCAGTGACAGAATGAACACTGAAGCTTTCTTT. This codes for CASSDRMNTEAFF.

The chain has TRBV4-1 and TRBJ2-5, with D possibly being TRBD2 (6 bases). Germline assignment: CDR1 MGHRA and CDR2 YSYEKL. V lost 0 bases to trimming and J lost 6 bases, with 14 bases between them. This CDR3 has 15 amino acids. The CDR3 DNA reads TGCGCCAGCAGCCAAGATGTGGACTATCCCAAGACCCAGTACTTC. Its translation: CASSQDVDYPKTQYF.

This clone has a handful of counts. This chain joins TRBV29-1 and TRBJ1-1; D uncertain. Germline V gene data show CDR1 as SQVTM and CDR2 as ANQGSEA. V lost 2 bases to trimming and J lost 3 bases, with 19 bases between them. This CDR3 spans 16 amino acids. The CDR3 here is CSVETRVGDGDTEAFF. As DNA, the CDR3 is TGCAGCGTTGAAACGAGGGTAGGTGACGGGGACACTGAAGCTTTCTTT.

The chain carries TRBV5-1 and TRBJ2-5; 8 positions agree with TRBD2. V trimming: 4 bases; J trimming: 4 bases; junction bases outside the gene matches: 9. This CDR3 is 15 amino acids long. CDR1 and CDR2 (germline): SGHRS, YFSETQ. The CDR3 loop is CASSPQRGLGETQYF. The CDR3 DNA reads TGCGCCAGCAGCCCCCAGCGGGGGTTGGGAGAGACCCAGTACTTC.

This clone was counted a single time. J is TRBJ2-1 and V is TRBV5-6, with 14 bases identical to TRBD2. The CDR3 loop spans 14 amino acids. Germline CDR1 reads SGHDT; CDR2 reads YYEEEE. J was trimmed by 15 bases and V by 4 bases; bases with no gene match: 9. DNA of the CDR3: TGTGCCAGCAGCCCTCGACTAGCGGGGGGGGTAAGGTTCTTC. Its translation is CASSPRLAGGVRFF.

The J gene is TRBJ1-1, the V gene TRBV27; no clear D gene. CDR3 length equals 13 residues. V dropped 3 bases and J dropped 3 bases, with 8 bases sitting between them. Germline loops: CDR1 MNHEY, CDR2 SMNVEV (reference sequence). CDR3 sequence: CASSFNLDTEAFF. CDR3 nucleotide sequence: TGTGCCAGCAGTTTTAACTTGGACACTGAAGCTTTCTTT.

This clone was detected a few times. Other DNA sequences in this sample translate to the same CDR3. The chain is built from TRBV7-2 and TRBJ2-5; 16 nucleotides align to TRBD2. Germline CDR1 SGHTA, CDR2 FQGNSA. The CDR3 totals 16 residues. V dropped 3 bases and J dropped 2; count of bases not matched to a gene: 0. The CDR3 loop reads CASSLGLAGGQETQYF. DNA of the CDR3: TGTGCCAGCAGCTTGGGACTAGCGGGGGGGCAAGAGACCCAGTACTTC.

The rearrangement uses TRBV5-1 and TRBJ2-5; possibly TRBD2 for D (6 bases). The length of the CDR3 is 14 residues. Germline CDR1 reads SGHRS; CDR2 reads YFSETQ. Between the trimmed V and J ends, which lost 4 bases and 5 bases, there was a span of 15 bases. CDR3 protein: CASSQYGGGETQYF. As DNA, the CDR3 is TGCGCCAGCAGCCAGTACGGGGGTGGCGAGACCCAGTACTTC. The full variable domain, its missing parts supplied by reference TRBV5-1 and TRBJ2-5, is KAGVTQTPRYLIKTRGQQVTLSCSPISGHRSVSWYQQTPGQGLQFLFEYFSETQRNKGNFPGRFSGRQFSNSRSEMNVSTLELGDSALYLCASSQYGGGETQYFGPGTRLLVL.

This clone was counted a single time. The chain links TRBV18 to TRBJ2-7; D is perhaps TRBD2 (5 bases). The germline V gene encodes CDR1 KGHSH and CDR2 LQKENI. Trimming removed 0 bases at V and 1 base at J, with 16 bases between. The CDR3 spans 17 residues. As DNA, the CDR3 is TGTGCCAGCTCACCACCTGACGGAGCGGAAAATTCCTACGAGCAGTACTTC. Protein product: CASSPPDGAENSYEQYF.

The V call is TRBV6-6, the J call TRBJ1-1; unclear D gene. Looked up from germline, CDR1 is MNHNY and CDR2 is SVGAGI (reference sequence). Trimming cost V 2 bases and J 7 bases, with 11 bases left between them. The CDR3 sequence is 13 residues long. The CDR3 bases are TGTGCCAGCAGTTACGAGGTTAGATGTGAAGCTTTCTTT. The encoded protein is CASSYEVRCEAFF.

The chain employs TRBV5-1 and TRBJ2-7; 9 nucleotides agree with TRBD1. CDR1 and CDR2 from the germline V gene are SGHRS and YFSETQ. CDR3 size: 14 residues. Trimming at V came to 4 bases and at J to 3 bases, leaving 5 bases not matched to a gene. The CDR3 loop reads CASSPGTGIYEQYF. The CDR3, as DNA: TGCGCCAGCAGCCCAGGGACAGGGATCTACGAGCAGTACTTC. The whole variable domain, filled in from reference TRBV5-1 and TRBJ2-7, reads KAGVTQTPRYLIKTRGQQVTLSCSPISGHRSVSWYQQTPGQGLQFLFEYFSETQRNKGNFPGRFSGRQFSNSRSEMNVSTLELGDSALYLCASSPGTGIYEQYFGPGTRLTVT.

This rearrangement joins TRBV15 to TRBJ1-2; a weak D match, TRBD1 (5 bases). This CDR3 has 16 residues. Trimming removed 3 bases from V and 7 bases from J, with 21 bases in between. Germline loops: CDR1 LNHNV, CDR2 YYDKDF (reference sequence). CDR3 sequence reads: CATSRSRTGDFSGYTF. The CDR3 DNA sequence: TGTGCCACCAGCAGGTCAAGGACGGGGGATTTTTCTGGCTACACCTTC.

The V and J genes are TRBV10-2 and TRBJ1-1, with 7 bases identical to TRBD1. Germline trimming cut 8 bases from V and 1 base from J; bases unmatched to any gene: 4. Per germline, CDR1 WSHSY and CDR2 SAAADI. The CDR3 length is 13 residues. In DNA form, the CDR3 reads TGCGCCAGCGGGGGGACAGCGAACACTGAAGCTTTCTTT. Amino acids: CASGGTANTEAFF.

This sequence joins TRBV10-3 and TRBJ2-7; a possible D gene is TRBD2 (5 bases). Trimming removed 6 bases at V and 7 bases at J, with 16 bases between. The CDR3 covers 13 residues. Per germline, CDR1 ENHRY and CDR2 SYGVKD. For the CDR3, the DNA is TGTGCCATCAGACCTAGCCACCTTCTTGAGCAGTACTTC. Translation: CAIRPSHLLEQYF.

The chain recombines TRBV28 with TRBJ1-1; perhaps TRBD1 as D (6 bases). From germline, CDR1 is MDHEN and CDR2 SYDVKM. V gave up 5 bases and J gave up 4 bases, with 20 bases separating them. CDR3 size: 16 residues. CDR3 nucleotide sequence: TGTGCCAGCAGTCCCCCCCCGGGGGGCGGTAGCACTGAAGCTTTCTTT. Translating gives CASSPPPGGGSTEAFF.

As DNA, the CDR3 is TGTGCCAGCAGTTACTGGGGACAGGGGAACACTGAAGCTTTCTTT. Amino acids: CASSYWGQGNTEAFF. The J gene is TRBJ1-1, the V gene TRBV6-5, with TRBD1 identical over 9 bases. Unmatched junction bases numbered 1, after V lost 1 base and J lost 1 base. CDR1 is MNHEY, CDR2 SVGAGI, per germline. The CDR3 has 15 residues.

This sequence joins TRBV27 and TRBJ2-2, with a possible D match to TRBD1 (6 bases). The CDR3 runs 19 residues. The germline CDR1 and CDR2 sequences are MNHEY and SMNVEV (reference sequence). V lost 4 bases to trimming and J lost 2 bases, with 23 bases between them. The CDR3 spells CASSWGNIPGALNTGELFF. The DNA of the CDR3 is TGTGCCAGCAGTTGGGGGAACATACCAGGGGCCCTTAACACCGGGGAGCTGTTTTTT.

This chain joins TRBV2 and TRBJ2-5; TRBD1 agrees at 9 bases. CDR3 length: 14 amino acids. V shed 5 bases, J shed 5 bases, and the junction held 6 bases outside the gene matches. CDR1 is SNHLY and CDR2 is FYNNEI in the germline V gene. This chain's CDR3 is CASSKDRGSETQYF. The CDR3 nucleotides are TGTGCCAGCAGTAAGGACAGGGGTTCGGAGACCCAGTACTTC. Full variable domain (outside the CDR3, taken from reference TRBV2 and TRBJ2-5): EPEVTQTPSHQVTQMGQEVILRCVPISNHLYFYWYRQILGQKVEFLVSFYNNEISEKSEIFDDQFSVERPDGSNFTLKIRSTKLEDSAMYFCASSKDRGSETQYFGPGTRLLVL.

This chain links TRBV5-1 with TRBJ2-3, with 9 bases identical to TRBD2. The V gene's germline CDR1 is SGHRS and CDR2 YFSETQ. The length of the CDR3 is 15 residues. With 1 base clipped from V and 3 bases from J, the junction kept 3 bases outside the gene matches. The CDR3, as DNA: TGCGCCAGCAGCTTGCCTAGCGGGGATACAGATACGCAGTATTTT. It yields the protein CASSLPSGDTDTQYF.

The rearrangement joins TRBV15 to TRBJ2-3; perhaps TRBD1 as D (8 bases). The CDR3 is 14 residues long. With 3 bases removed from V and 14 bases from J, the gap between germline ends came to 21 bases. From germline, CDR1 is LNHNV and CDR2 YYDKDF (reference sequence). The CDR3: CATSSGSGRDRTYF. CDR3 DNA sequence: TGTGCCACCAGCAGTGGGTCTGGGAGGGACAGGACGTATTTT.

The J gene is TRBJ2-1, the V gene TRBV9, with D possibly matching TRBD2 (6 bases). CDR3 length equals 15 residues. The V and J ends lost 0 bases and 6 bases respectively, with 13 bases between them. The germline CDR1 and CDR2 sequences are SGDLS and YYNGEE. Written as DNA, the CDR3 is TGTGCCAGCAGCGTAGCACTCGGGAGTCGCAATGAGCAGTTCTTC. It translates to CASSVALGSRNEQFF.